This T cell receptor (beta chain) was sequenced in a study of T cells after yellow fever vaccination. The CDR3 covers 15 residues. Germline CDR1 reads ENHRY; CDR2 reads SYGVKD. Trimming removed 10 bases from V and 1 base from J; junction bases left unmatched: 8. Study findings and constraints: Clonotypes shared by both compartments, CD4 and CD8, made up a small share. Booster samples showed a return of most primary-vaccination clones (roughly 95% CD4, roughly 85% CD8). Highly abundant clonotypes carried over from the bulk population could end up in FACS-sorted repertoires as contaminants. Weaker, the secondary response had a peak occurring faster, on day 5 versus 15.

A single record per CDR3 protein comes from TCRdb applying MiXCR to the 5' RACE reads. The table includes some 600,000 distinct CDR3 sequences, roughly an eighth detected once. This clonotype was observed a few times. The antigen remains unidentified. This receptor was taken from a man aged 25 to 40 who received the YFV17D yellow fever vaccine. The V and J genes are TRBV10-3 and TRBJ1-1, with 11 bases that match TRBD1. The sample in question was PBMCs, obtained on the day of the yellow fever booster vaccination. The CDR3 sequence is CATQDRGLRNTEAFF. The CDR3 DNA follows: TGTGCCACTCAGGACAGGGGGCTAAGGAACACTGAAGCTTTCTTT.